A single sample gave rise to the 9 T cell receptor beta chains below, sequenced in a study of cytomegalovirus exposure and HLA in healthy donors. The PCR made use of 60 Vbeta and 13 Jbeta primers. Clones were sequenced by immunoSEQ multiplex PCR, and TCRdb holds only the in-frame ones, with some missing. The sample consists of roughly 120,000 clones, roughly 70% of them appearing once. The material sequenced was PBMCs. These receptors were obtained from a woman in her thirties or forties in good health and CMV-seropositive.

This chain joins TRBV18 and TRBJ1-2, with 7 nucleotides matching TRBD1. Germline trimming cut 3 bases from V and 6 bases from J; bases unmatched to any gene: 7. The germline V gene encodes CDR1 KGHSH and CDR2 LQKENI. The length of the CDR3 is 14 residues. The CDR3 sequence: CASSPVGGGDGYTF. The CDR3 nucleotides are TGTGCCAGCTCACCGGTAGGGGGCGGCGATGGCTACACCTTC. Supplemented by reference TRBV18 and TRBJ1-2, the full variable domain reads NAGVMQNPRHLVRRRGQEARLRCSPMKGHSHVYWYRQLPEEGLKFMVYLQKENIIDESGMPKERFSAEFPKEGPSILRIQQVVRGDSAAYFCASSPVGGGDGYTFGSGTRLTVV.

This clone appeared once. This chain uses TRBV18 with TRBJ2-7; 10 bases agree with TRBD2. Germline CDR1 is KGHSH and CDR2 is LQKENI. V was pared by 2 bases and J by 5 bases, with 9 bases of the junction left unmatched. The CDR3 is 16 amino acids. In nucleotides, the CDR3 is TGTGCCAGCTCACCAATGGCTAGCGGGAGTATGGACGAGCAGTACTTC. The encoded protein is CASSPMASGSMDEQYF.

The rearrangement links TRBV9 to TRBJ1-1; TRBD1 matches 8 bases. V was clipped by 3 bases and J by 6 bases; unmatched bases: 4. The germline gives CDR1 SGDLS, CDR2 YYNGEE. The CDR3 is made up of 13 amino acids. CDR3 DNA: TGTGCCAGCAGCGCCAGGGGGCCGGCTGAAGCTTTCTTT. Encoded protein: CASSARGPAEAFF.

The chain is built from TRBV27 and TRBJ2-2; 7 nucleotides agree with TRBD1. The CDR3 is 14 residues long. CDR1 is MNHEY and CDR2 is SMNVEV in the germline V gene (reference sequence). After removal of 3 bases from V and 7 bases from J, the junction contained 5 bases not matched to a gene. In nucleotides, the CDR3 is TGTGCCAGCAGTTTGAGGGGGCGTGTCGGGGAGCTGTTTTTT. Translation: CASSLRGRVGELFF.

The chain links TRBV30 to TRBJ1-3; D gene uncertain. This CDR3 has 15 amino acids. Per germline, CDR1 GTSNPN and CDR2 SVGIG (reference sequence). Trimming removed 3 bases at V and 4 bases at J, with 16 bases between. The CDR3 region has the DNA TGTGCCTGGAGACCCGGGAGGGCGGGAGGAAACACCATATATTTT. As protein: CAWRPGRAGGNTIYF.

This clone was observed a handful of times. The chain uses TRBV19 and TRBJ1-1; no clear D gene. Germline V gene data show CDR1 as LNHDA and CDR2 as SQIVND (reference sequence). The CDR3 consists of 12 residues. The ends were cut back, 10 bases at V and 7 bases at J, with 16 bases in the middle. The CDR3: CAIHTRGSEAFF. Written as DNA, the CDR3 is TGTGCCATCCATACCCGGGGAAGTGAAGCTTTCTTT.

This chain connects TRBV11-2 to TRBJ2-5; 9 positions match TRBD1. The CDR3 has 14 residues. Germline V gene lookup returns CDR1 SGHAT and CDR2 FQNNGV. The J segment lost 3 bases and the V segment lost 5 bases, leaving 4 bases of the junction unmatched. CDR3 region: CASSLGQGKETQYF. The CDR3 nucleotides are TGTGCCAGCAGCCTGGGACAGGGAAAAGAGACCCAGTACTTC.

Concerning this clone: Mismatch with germline at one junction end may stem from a read error. Other DNA sequences from this sample encode an identical CDR3 as well. This CDR3 is CASSVFIKETQYF. The CDR3, as DNA: TGCGCCAGCAGTGTTTTTATTAAAGAGACCCAGTACTTC. V is TRBV2 and J is TRBJ2-5; D gene ambiguous. CDR3 length: 13 residues. The germline V gene encodes CDR1 SNHLY and CDR2 FYNNEI.

The chain recombines TRBV6-5 with TRBJ1-1; no reliable D call. The CDR3 is made up of 12 amino acids. Trimming pared 4 bases from V and 4 bases from J, leaving 7 bases between. Germline CDR1 MNHEY, CDR2 SVGAGI. The CDR3 sequence is CASSFPGTEAFF. CDR3 in DNA: TGTGCCAGCAGTTTCCCGGGCACTGAAGCTTTCTTT.